One and the same sample provided the 29 T cell receptor beta chains below, sequenced in a study of cytomegalovirus exposure and HLA in healthy donors. The repertoire was sequenced with immunoSEQ multiplex PCR; TCRdb's copy has only in-frame clones and lacks some. The data contain roughly 73,000 clones, roughly 95% of them singletons. The sample comprised PBMCs. The source of these receptors is a man younger than 30 in good health and CMV-seronegative.

V gene TRBV25-1 combines with J gene TRBJ1-1; D is unresolved. Trimming removed 2 bases at V and 4 bases at J, with 5 bases between. CDR3 length: 12 amino acids. Germline V gives CDR1 MGHDK, CDR2 SYGVNS. The CDR3 coding sequence is TGTGCCAGCAGTGAAGTAGCCACTGAAGCTTTCTTT. Its protein is CASSEVATEAFF. The full variable domain, in which reference TRBV25-1 and TRBJ1-1 provide the parts outside the CDR3, is EADIYQTPRYLVIGTGKKITLECSQTMGHDKMYWYQQDPGMELHLIHYSYGVNSTEKGDLSSESTVSRIRTEHFPLTLESARPSHTSQYLCASSEVATEAFFGQGTRLTVV.

In this sample, this clone turned up once. This sequence joins TRBV28 and TRBJ1-4; D is possibly TRBD1 (5 bases). CDR3 length equals 15 residues. Trimming cost V 2 bases and J 1 base, with 8 bases left between them. CDR1 is MDHEN, CDR2 SYDVKM, per germline. The CDR3 sequence is CASSLQGITNEKLFF. CDR3 in DNA: TGTGCCAGCAGTTTACAGGGAATAACTAATGAAAAACTGTTTTTT.

J is TRBJ1-1 and V is TRBV5-1; D uncertain. The CDR3 consists of 13 residues. The V end lost 0 bases, the J end lost 1 base, and 4 bases lay between the germline ends. Germline CDR1 reads SGHRS; CDR2 reads YFSETQ. This CDR3 reads CASSLGANTEAFF. CDR3 DNA sequence: TGCGCCAGCAGCTTGGGGGCGAACACTGAAGCTTTCTTT.

The rearrangement uses TRBV7-9 and TRBJ2-7, with 10 bases fitting TRBD2. Unmatched junction bases numbered 2, after V lost 5 bases and J lost 4 bases. The CDR3 totals 13 residues. The germline V gene has CDR1 SEHNR and CDR2 FQNEAQ (reference sequence). The DNA of the CDR3 is TGTGCCAGCAGCCCTAGCGGGGGTTACGAGCAGTACTTC. Translating gives CASSPSGGYEQYF.

This sequence joins TRBV6-1 and TRBJ2-1; 13 nucleotides align to TRBD2. J was trimmed by 0 bases and V by 4 bases; bases with no gene match: 9. Looked up from germline, CDR1 is MNHNS and CDR2 is SASEGT. CDR3 size: 19 residues. CDR3 sequence: CASSAPGTSGALSYNEQFF. CDR3 bases: TGTGCCAGCAGTGCCCCCGGGACTAGCGGGGCCCTCTCCTACAATGAGCAGTTCTTC.

This chain uses TRBV2 with TRBJ1-1; 11 positions agree with TRBD1. The CDR3 runs 14 residues. Germline V CDR1 and CDR2: SNHLY, FYNNEI. J was trimmed by 1 base and V by 8 bases; bases with no gene match: 3. The CDR3 region is CASRDRGTNTEAFF. CDR3 sequence (DNA): TGTGCCAGCCGGGACAGGGGGACGAACACTGAAGCTTTCTTT.

The chain employs TRBV6-4 and TRBJ2-1, with 9 nucleotides matching TRBD2. CDR3 length: 15 residues. Per the germline V gene, CDR1 is MRHNA and CDR2 is SNTAGT. The V segment lost 2 bases and the J segment 6 bases; nucleotides outside the gene matches: 5. The CDR3 sequence: CASSDRGGASNEQFF. The DNA of the CDR3 is TGTGCCAGCAGTGACCGCGGGGGGGCCAGCAATGAGCAGTTCTTC.

CDR3 amino acids: CASRTGTGTYGYTF. The CDR3 region has the DNA TGTGCCAGTAGAACCGGGACAGGGACCTATGGCTACACCTTC. The genes are TRBV19 and TRBJ1-2; TRBD1 matches 9 bases. The CDR3 covers 14 residues. Germline V lookup: CDR1 LNHDA, CDR2 SQIVND (reference sequence). Trimming cost V 6 bases and J 4 bases; bases outside gene matches: 6.

This rearrangement joins TRBV6-1 to TRBJ2-5; no reliable D call. V gave up 4 bases and J gave up 2 bases, with 11 bases separating them. CDR1 and CDR2 (germline): MNHNS, SASEGT. This CDR3 is 14 amino acids long. The CDR3, as DNA: TGTGCCAGCAGTGCGGGTGAGGCACAAGAGACCCAGTACTTC. Its translation is CASSAGEAQETQYF.

The genes are TRBV28 and TRBJ2-7; 10 bases match TRBD2. The CDR3 loop spans 16 amino acids. CDR1 is MDHEN, CDR2 SYDVKM, per germline. J lost 5 bases, V lost 2 bases, and 9 bases had no gene match. CDR3 sequence: CASSLLSSGGGNEQYF. The DNA of the CDR3 is TGTGCCAGCAGTTTACTGTCTAGCGGGGGAGGGAACGAGCAGTACTTC.

This rearrangement joins TRBV9 to TRBJ2-1, with TRBD2 as a possible D gene (6 bases). V dropped 0 bases and J dropped 2 bases, with 12 bases sitting between them. Per the germline V gene, CDR1 is SGDLS and CDR2 is YYNGEE. This CDR3 has 16 amino acids. The CDR3 DNA follows: TGTGCCAGCAGCGTAGCGTCGGGGGTCCCCTACAATGAGCAGTTCTTC. Translation: CASSVASGVPYNEQFF.

V is TRBV29-1 and J is TRBJ1-1; D perhaps matches TRBD1 (6 bases). The CDR3 runs to 16 residues. The V end was cut by 6 bases, the J end by 3 bases, with 23 bases between. Germline-derived CDR1 and CDR2 are SQVTM and ANQGSEA. CDR3 amino acids: CSVQGIYGAGDTEAFF. The CDR3 DNA follows: TGCAGCGTGCAAGGGATCTACGGGGCAGGGGACACTGAAGCTTTCTTT.

This clone appeared once. The gene calls are TRBV19 and TRBJ1-2; TRBD1 matches 10 bases. The CDR3 length is 13 residues. Germline V CDR1 and CDR2: LNHDA, SQIVND (reference sequence). Germline trimming cut 5 bases from V and 5 bases from J; bases unmatched to any gene: 2. The CDR3 DNA sequence: TGTGCCAGTAGTGGGGACAGGGGATATGGCTACACCTTC. Its translation is CASSGDRGYGYTF.

This clone was seen only a few times. CDR3 sequence: CASSQDSSSGGAGTQYF. The CDR3 DNA reads TGCGCCAGCAGCCAAGATTCGTCTAGCGGGGGGGCCGGGACGCAGTATTTT. V is TRBV4-3 and J is TRBJ2-3, with TRBD2 matching over 12 bases. Germline lookup yields CDR1 LGHNA and CDR2 YSLEER. This CDR3 region has 17 residues. Losses at the gene ends were 0 bases for V and 9 bases for J; bases not matched to a gene: 10.

The chain has TRBV5-1 and TRBJ1-1; 11 bases line up with TRBD1. The CDR3 covers 16 residues. Germline trimming cut 1 base from V and 3 bases from J; bases unmatched to any gene: 5. Per the germline V gene, CDR1 is SGHRS and CDR2 is YFSETQ. The CDR3 sequence is CASSLSGTGGDTEAFF. CDR3 in DNA: TGCGCCAGCAGCTTGTCGGGGACAGGGGGGGACACTGAAGCTTTCTTT.

The V gene is TRBV28, the J gene TRBJ2-1, with a tentative D call TRBD1 (5 bases). The germline V and J ends were trimmed by 4 bases and 7 bases, with 17 bases remaining between them. The germline V gene has CDR1 MDHEN and CDR2 SYDVKM. The CDR3 consists of 15 residues. CDR3 sequence reads: CASSSSGPPGNEQFF. For the CDR3, the DNA is TGTGCCAGCAGTTCTTCCGGCCCCCCAGGGAATGAGCAGTTCTTC. The whole variable domain, remainder taken from reference TRBV28 and TRBJ2-1, is DVKVTQSSRYLVKRTGEKVFLECVQDMDHENMFWYRQDPGLGLRLIYFSYDVKMKEKGDIPEGYSVSREKKERFSLILESASTNQTSMYLCASSSSGPPGNEQFFGPGTRLTVL.

This chain links TRBV18 with TRBJ2-2, with D possibly matching TRBD2 (6 bases). Germline-derived CDR1 and CDR2 are KGHSH and LQKENI. V was trimmed by 3 bases and J by 2 bases, leaving 10 bases between them. The CDR3 is 15 amino acids. This chain's CDR3 is CASSPLGSNTGELFF. CDR3 coding DNA: TGTGCCAGCTCACCCCTCGGGAGCAACACCGGGGAGCTGTTTTTT.

This clone was seen just once. The chain combines TRBV27 with TRBJ1-2, with 8 nucleotides matching TRBD1. Germline values: CDR1 MNHEY, CDR2 SMNVEV (reference sequence). The CDR3 is 15 amino acids. Trimming took 1 base from V and 3 from J; bases not matched to a gene: 4. The CDR3 is CASSLFSGGDYGYTF. CDR3 DNA: TGTGCCAGCAGTTTATTCTCAGGGGGCGACTATGGCTACACCTTC.

This chain links TRBV7-3 with TRBJ2-4, with TRBD1 matching 9 bases. Trimming cost V 5 bases and J 6 bases; bases outside gene matches: 5. CDR1 is SGHTA, CDR2 FQGTGA, per germline. The CDR3 has 14 amino acids. DNA for the CDR3: TGTGCCAGCAGCCGAGAGGGACAGGGAAACATTCAGTACTTC. Protein sequence: CASSREGQGNIQYF.

V is TRBV5-6 and J is TRBJ2-1; weak D call: TRBD1 (6 bases). The V and J ends lost 4 bases and 4 bases respectively, with 15 bases between them. Germline V gene data show CDR1 as SGHDT and CDR2 as YYEEEE. CDR3 size: 15 residues. CDR3 DNA: TGTGCCAGCAGCACTGGGGACACGGGATACAATGAGCAGTTCTTC. It codes for CASSTGDTGYNEQFF.

This clone was found once. The chain has TRBV28 and TRBJ1-1; D is unclear. Germline V CDR1 and CDR2: MDHEN, SYDVKM. This CDR3 region has 15 residues. With 1 base removed from V and 2 bases from J, the gap between germline ends came to 11 bases. CDR3 loop: CASSLLGSRNTEAFF. In DNA form, the CDR3 reads TGTGCCAGCAGTTTATTGGGGAGCCGAAACACTGAAGCTTTCTTT.

The chain employs TRBV7-2 and TRBJ1-1; D possibly corresponds to TRBD1 (6 bases). Germline-derived CDR1 and CDR2 are SGHTA and FQGNSA. V lost 6 bases, J lost 5 bases, and 19 bases lay in between. The CDR3 consists of 15 residues. This CDR3 reads CASRERGASSTEAFF. CDR3 coding DNA: TGTGCCAGCAGAGAACGGGGGGCCTCGAGTACTGAAGCTTTCTTT.

The V gene is TRBV7-8, the J gene TRBJ2-3; no clear D. CDR1 SGHVS and CDR2 FQNEAQ come from the germline V gene. V dropped 0 bases and J dropped 1 base, with 5 bases sitting between them. This CDR3 is 14 amino acids long. CDR3 DNA sequence: TGTGCCAGCAGCTTAGCCTCAGGCACAGATACGCAGTATTTT. Its protein product is CASSLASGTDTQYF.

The CDR3 region is CASAIAGALQAKNIQYF. CDR3 coding DNA: TGTGCCAGTGCCATAGCGGGGGCCCTACAAGCCAAAAACATTCAGTACTTC. The chain carries TRBV11-2 and TRBJ2-4, with 9 bases identical to TRBD2. With V trimmed by 9 bases and J by 0 bases, 12 bases remained unmatched. The V gene's germline CDR1 is SGHAT and CDR2 FQNNGV. The CDR3 sequence is 17 residues long.

This clone was seen more than once but under ten times. CDR3 amino acids: CASSESPTGIITDTQYF. The CDR3 region has the DNA TGCGCCAGCAGTGAGTCGCCAACAGGGATCATCACAGATACGCAGTATTTT. V and J are TRBV10-1 and TRBJ2-3, with D maybe TRBD1 (6 bases). The V gene lost 0 bases and the J gene lost 2 bases, with 15 bases spanning the gap. Germline V gene sequence: CDR1 WNHNN, CDR2 SYGVQD (reference sequence). The CDR3 extends over 17 amino acids.

In its sample, this clone was seen once. J is TRBJ2-2 and V is TRBV7-6; 9 bases are a match to TRBD1. Losses at the gene ends were 1 base for V and 5 bases for J; bases not matched to a gene: 8. Germline V gives CDR1 SGHVS, CDR2 FNYEAQ. The CDR3 covers 17 residues. The CDR3 coding sequence is TGTGCCAGCAGCTTAGGGGCGACAGGGGGATATACCGGGGAGCTGTTTTTT. This gives the protein CASSLGATGGYTGELFF.

The J gene is TRBJ2-5, the V gene TRBV6-1; 8 nucleotides match TRBD1. The germline gives CDR1 MNHNS, CDR2 SASEGT. CDR3 length: 12 residues. The V segment lost 6 bases and the J segment 4 bases; nucleotides outside the gene matches: 1. CDR3 coding DNA: TGTGCCAGCAGGGGGACAGGAGAGACCCAGTACTTC. It is translated as CASRGTGETQYF.

The CDR3 here is CASSWTGGQETQYF. CDR3 bases: TGTGCCAGCAGTTGGACAGGGGGCCAAGAGACCCAGTACTTC. V and J are TRBV27 and TRBJ2-5, with 10 nucleotides matching TRBD1. The CDR3 length is 14 residues. Per the germline V gene, CDR1 is MNHEY and CDR2 is SMNVEV (reference sequence). The trim removed 4 bases at V and 1 base at J, leaving 0 bases unmatched.

The chain recombines TRBV28 with TRBJ1-2; 7 nucleotides line up with TRBD1. Germline assignment: CDR1 MDHEN and CDR2 SYDVKM. The V and J ends lost 5 bases and 3 bases, in that order; junction bases with no gene match: 6. The CDR3 totals 14 residues. The CDR3, as DNA: TGTGCCAGCAGTCACGAACAGGGGCACTATGGCTACACCTTC. Its protein product is CASSHEQGHYGYTF.